The entry below gives a single T cell receptor beta chain sequence along with its context. The antigen remains unidentified. TCRdb re-called the reads through MiXCR, storing one row per CDR3 protein. The sample holds approximately 550,000 distinct CDR3 sequences, approximately 16% seen once. V lost 6 bases and J lost 7; bases outside the gene matches: 10. Germline V lookup: CDR1 MDHEN, CDR2 SYDVKM. CDR3 size: 15 residues. The data belong to a study of T cell repertoires in cytomegalovirus infection. About the research overall: The public TCR beta signatures pointed to both CMV infection and matching HLA type. Study results and caveats: Based on cumulative public TCR beta family frequency, carriers of CMV plus the relevant HLA were identified. It was HLA-C-restricted CMV-specific TCR beta clonotypes that dominated the response ex vivo.

The sequencing sample was made of CD8+ T cells from PBMCs. The V call is TRBV28, the J call TRBJ2-1, with TRBD2 identical over 9 bases. The sequence was collected from a human donor in good health (CMV status not recorded). Some clones in this sample may be carry-over from other donors' samples. The DNA for the CDR3 is TGTGCCAGCAGAGTCGTCGCGGGAGGGTGGAATGAGCAGTTCTTC. Encoded protein: CASRVVAGGWNEQFF.